This paragraph reports one T cell receptor beta chain. This clonotype occurred a few times. Its recognized antigen is unknown. Base qualities are missing; no much larger clone stands one base away. For CDR1 and CDR2, the germline V gene (reference sequence) lists LNHNV and YYDKDF. Its CDR3 holds 16 amino acids, cysteine through phenylalanine. Just the 48-base CDR3 DNA is kept, in frame starting at base 1. Trimming leaves V shorter by 3 bases and J shorter by 1 base, with the junction holding 3 bases beyond the gene matches. The data stem from a study of response to subunit inactivated influenza vaccine listed by TCRdb under 2018. About the study as a whole: The study used deep quantitative T cell receptor repertoire profiling to track responses to a trivalent subunit inactivated influenza vaccine. The investigation overall reported the following: It was suggested by the authors that each seasonal influenza vaccination may recruit only a limited number of new T cells.

The library was built by means of RT-PCR. Sequenced on an Illumina HiSeq 2500. Using fastp at Q25 and MiXCR, TCRdb reprocessed the public reads and kept productive beta chains. Rows matching on CDR3 protein sequence are summarized as one entry with the most common DNA and genes. For this sample there are 150,000 to 200,000 distinct CDR3 sequences; approximately 11% appear just once. The ten largest clones represent around 12% of the sample. Sample time point, as interpreted from the label and publication: around 42 days after influenza vaccine administration. The clonotype comes from a man over 45 who received an inactivated influenza vaccine. Donor details come from another sample of the same person, matched by shared clones. The specimen was non-naive T cells sorted from PBMCs, collected about 6 weeks after vaccination. The sample's cell subset or site label, decoded: memory T cell fraction. Recombination connected TRBV15 to TRBJ2-6, with TRBD1 matching 7 junction bases. The nucleotide sequence reads TGTGCCACCAGCAGCGAACAGGGGTCTGGGGCCAACGTCCTGACTTTC. This yields the protein CATSSEQGSGANVLTF.